This T cell receptor beta chain derives from a study of follicular helper T cells after annual influenza vaccination. Sequenced by immunoSEQ multiplex PCR; TCRdb stores in-frame clones only, minus some. The sample holds 9,300 or so clones; 70% to 90% are singletons and the top ten take 3.6%. Stated time point: 2014-2015 season, 7 days after vaccination. Germline trimming cut 3 bases from V and 2 bases from J; bases unmatched to any gene: 4. This CDR3 spans 15 amino acids. Per germline, CDR1 SGDLS and CDR2 YYNGEE. This TCR came from an adult who received the influenza vaccine. The sample in question was CXCR5+ CD38- circulating T follicular helper cells from blood, obtained 7 days after influenza vaccination. Noted subset: circulating Tfh, non-naive CD4+CXCR5+PD-1+ (ICOS+CD38+ or ICOS-CD38-). V is TRBV9 and J is TRBJ1-3; 8 bases line up with TRBD1. The CDR3 loop reads CASSATGGAGNTIYF. The CDR3 bases are TGTGCCAGCAGCGCAACAGGGGGGGCTGGAAACACCATATATTTT.